A selection of T cell receptor beta chains follows, all from one sample in a study of cytomegalovirus exposure and HLA in healthy donors. Produced via immunoSEQ multiplex PCR; TCRdb's table is partial and in-frame only. This sample has some 87,000 clones, with 62% found just once. Sequencing was performed on PBMCs. Source of these receptors: a woman in her 30s in good health and CMV-seropositive. Both conserved end residues are part of each CDR3. The order of the fields is clone size, J gene, D gene, V gene, CDR3 protein, CDR3 DNA. A D gene is named only where the DNA matches it firmly. Expanded clones are given a class, and other clones once, few, many or no size at all.

few,TRBJ2-2,TRBD2,TRBV5-4,CASGEGLSTGELFF,TGTGCCAGCGGGGAGGGCTTATCAACCGGGGAGCTGTTTTTT
NA,TRBJ2-3,TRBD1,TRBV14,CASSRTGGTDTQYF,TGTGCCAGCAGCCGAACAGGGGGGACAGATACGCAGTATTTT
NA,TRBJ2-5,NA,TRBV18,CASSDRETQYF,TGTGCCAGCTCAGATAGAGAGACCCAGTACTTC
once,TRBJ2-1,TRBD2,TRBV2,CASSVLAGGNEQFF,TGTGCCAGCAGTGTATTAGCGGGGGGCAATGAGCAGTTCTTC
NA,TRBJ1-4,NA,TRBV7-9,CASSLGSGYGNEKLFF,TGTGCCAGCAGCTTAGGGTCGGGGTACGGTAATGAAAAACTGTTTTTT
NA,TRBJ2-3,NA,TRBV5-5,CASSRGSSTDTQYF,TGTGCCAGCTCAAGGGGGTCTAGCACAGATACGCAGTATTTT
NA,TRBJ1-1,NA,TRBV7-3,CASSPTPGIEAFF,TGTGCCAGCAGCCCAACCCCGGGGATAGAAGCTTTCTTT
NA,TRBJ1-1,NA,TRBV9,CASSAHGGENTEAFF,TGTGCCAGCAGCGCCCATGGGGGGGAGAACACTGAAGCTTTCTTT
NA,TRBJ2-2,TRBD2,TRBV28,CASSTAGGPRTGELFF,TGTGCCAGCAGTACCGCGGGGGGCCCTAGGACCGGGGAGCTGTTTTTT
NA,TRBJ1-3,NA,TRBV6-1,CASRDTLSGNTIYF,TGTGCCAGCCGGGACACTCTCTCTGGAAACACCATATATTTT
once,TRBJ2-4,TRBD2,TRBV19,CATTAGNIQYF,TGTGCGACGACAGCGGGGAACATTCAGTACTTC
NA,TRBJ1-1,NA,TRBV18,CASSRGENTEAFF,TGTGCCAGCTCACGGGGGGAGAACACTGAAGCTTTCTTT
few,TRBJ1-2,NA,TRBV6-1,CASSHKDRPYYGYTF,TGTGCCAGCAGTCATAAGGACAGACCCTACTATGGCTACACCTTC
NA,TRBJ2-7,NA,TRBV5-1,CASSLQQGPYEQYF,TGCGCCAGCAGCTTGCAGCAGGGCCCCTACGAGCAGTACTTC
NA,TRBJ2-2,TRBD1,TRBV2,CASSSFYRDRGVNTGELFF,TGTGCCAGCAGTAGCTTCTACAGGGACAGGGGAGTCAACACTGGGGAGCTGTTTTTT
NA,TRBJ2-2,NA,TRBV10-3,CATGHSTDIGELFF,TGTGCCACGGGACACTCGACGGATATCGGGGAGCTGTTTTTT
NA,TRBJ1-1,NA,TRBV13,CASSPEVNTEAFF,TGTGCCAGCAGCCCAGAGGTGAACACTGAAGCTTTCTTT